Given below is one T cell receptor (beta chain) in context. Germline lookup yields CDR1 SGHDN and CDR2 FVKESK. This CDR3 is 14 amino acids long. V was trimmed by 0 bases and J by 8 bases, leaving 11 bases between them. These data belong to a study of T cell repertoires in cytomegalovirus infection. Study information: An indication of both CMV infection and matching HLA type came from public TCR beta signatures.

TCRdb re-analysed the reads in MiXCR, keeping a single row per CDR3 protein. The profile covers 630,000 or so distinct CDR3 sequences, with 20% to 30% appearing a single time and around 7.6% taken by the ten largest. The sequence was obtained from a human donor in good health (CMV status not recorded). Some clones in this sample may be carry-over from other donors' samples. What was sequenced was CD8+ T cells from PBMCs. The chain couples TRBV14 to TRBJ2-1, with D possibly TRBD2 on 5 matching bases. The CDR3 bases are TGTGCCAGCAGCCAAGACAAACCCGGGGATGAGCAGTTCTTC. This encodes CASSQDKPGDEQFF.